This TCR beta chain is drawn from a study of OX40 agonist ivuxolimab in advanced cancers. In the study overall: With ivuxolimab, an agonistic anti-OX40 (CD134) antibody, patients were treated. Averaging approximately 60 years in age, with a range of roughly 20 to 80, the cohort was 80% to 90% male. Hepatocellular carcinoma, melanoma, renal cell or head and neck cancer affected the dose-escalation patients.

Some clones are missing from TCRdb's copy, which holds only in-frame ones; the method was immunoSEQ multiplex PCR. The table records fewer than 130,000 clones, approximately 89% of them present only once. Germline V gene lookup returns CDR1 SGDLS and CDR2 YYNGEE. The CDR3 spans 13 residues. Trimming stripped 1 base from V and 5 bases from J, with 10 bases between. The study, taken as a whole, reports: Averaging showed that CD8+ T cells had more expanded clones than CD4+ did.

Worth noting for this clone: No antigen is known for it.

This TCR was sampled from an adult with an advanced solid tumor such as melanoma, head and neck, liver or kidney cancer. The chain links TRBV9 to TRBJ2-7, with D perhaps matching TRBD2 (6 bases). The sequencing used CD4+ or CD8+ T cells sorted from blood, collected in a trial of the OX40 agonist ivuxolimab. CDR3 sequence: CASSVIGGDEQYF. As DNA, the CDR3 is TGTGCCAGCAGCGTAATAGGAGGGGACGAGCAGTACTTC.